The 16 T cell receptor beta chains given below trace back to one sample, sequenced in a study of T-cell memory formation after mild COVID-19. TCRdb re-analysed the 5' RACE reads in MiXCR, keeping a single row per CDR3 protein. This table has 400,000 to 500,000 distinct CDR3 sequences, roughly 18% appearing once. The sequenced sample consisted of PBMCs or a T cell subset sorted from them (not recorded which). All receptors come from a man aged 18 to 29 who had mild COVID-19 (a few samples of this study predate the infection). Cell type and time point are not known.

This clonotype occurred a few times. This chain links TRBV7-9 with TRBJ1-4, with a weak D call TRBD1 (5 bases). Germline CDR1 reads SEHNR; CDR2 reads FQNEAQ (reference sequence). V dropped 2 bases and J dropped 6 bases, with 13 bases sitting between them. The CDR3 has 15 residues. CDR3 nucleotide sequence: TGTGCCAGCAGCTTAAATCGGGGGTACGATGAAAAACTGTTTTTT. Its protein product is CASSLNRGYDEKLFF.

V gene TRBV12-3 or TRBV12-4 combines with J gene TRBJ2-3; 7 bases align to TRBD1. The CDR3 consists of 12 residues. After removal of 5 bases from V and 8 bases from J, the junction contained 4 bases not matched to a gene. This CDR3 reads CASSARDSTQYF. Written as DNA, the CDR3 is TGTGCCAGCAGTGCCCGGGACAGTACGCAGTATTTT.

The DNA for the CDR3 is TGTGCCAGCAGCCCCCCGGGGCAGGGGGCTCGGGAGCAGTACGTC. Translating gives CASSPPGQGAREQYV. The V gene is TRBV7-8, the J gene TRBJ2-7; 8 nucleotides match TRBD1. In germline, CDR1 is SGHVS, CDR2 FQNEAQ. Trimming took 5 bases from V and 7 from J; bases not matched to a gene: 13. The CDR3 sequence is 15 residues long.

This clonotype was seen a few times. This chain connects TRBV5-8 to TRBJ2-1, with 9 bases identical to TRBD1. From germline, CDR1 is SGHTS and CDR2 YDEGEE. The CDR3 sequence is 14 residues long. V was pared by 6 bases and J by 8 bases, with 9 bases of the junction left unmatched. The CDR3 bases are TGTGCCAGCAACCCGACAGGGGGGAAGGATGAGCAGTTCTTC. Translation gives CASNPTGGKDEQFF.

This clonotype was seen at least ten times. Germline and junction disagree at one end, which may indicate a read error. The rearrangement joins TRBV12-3 or TRBV12-4 to TRBJ2-2; TRBD2 agrees at 10 bases. The CDR3 consists of 16 residues. CDR3 DNA sequence: TGTGCCAGCAGCTTAGCCCTAGCGGGGGTTACCGGGGAGCTGTTTTTT. Protein product: CASSLALAGVTGELFF.

The chain has TRBV20-1 and TRBJ2-1; D is perhaps TRBD1 (5 bases). CDR3 length equals 11 residues. V dropped 8 bases and J dropped 15 bases, with 20 bases sitting between them. CDR1 and CDR2 from the germline V gene are DFQATT and SNEGSKA (reference sequence). In DNA form, the CDR3 reads TGCAGTTCTCCCCCCATCAGGGCTGTGTTCTTC. Translation: CSSPPIRAVFF.

In its sample, this clonotype was seen a few times. This chain uses TRBV5-1 with TRBJ1-6; no definite D call. The CDR3 length is 15 residues. CDR1 is SGHRS and CDR2 is YFSETQ in the germline V gene. Trimming took off 4 bases at V and 8 bases at J, with 16 bases between the two ends. Here the CDR3 reads CASSPGQEGYSPLHF. The CDR3 DNA sequence: TGCGCCAGCAGCCCGGGTCAAGAGGGTTATTCACCCCTCCACTTT.

This clonotype was seen more than once but under ten times. The CDR3 coding sequence is TGTGCCAGCAGCTTAGCGCTAACCGGGACAGGGAGTTCACCCCTCCACTTT. Translation gives CASSLALTGTGSSPLHF. The V gene is TRBV7-9, the J gene TRBJ1-6, with 9 nucleotides matching TRBD1. The V gene's germline CDR1 is SEHNR and CDR2 FQNEAQ (reference sequence). The CDR3 loop spans 17 amino acids. Trimming cost V 0 bases and J 9 bases; bases outside gene matches: 9.

The chain combines TRBV6-2 or TRBV6-3 with TRBJ2-7; the D gene could be TRBD1 or TRBD2 (5 bases each). V was clipped by 7 bases and J by 1 base, with 17 bases between them. CDR3 length: 15 amino acids. Germline lookup yields CDR1 MNHEY and CDR2 SVGEGT. The chain's CDR3 is CASIPSRDASYEQYV. The DNA for the CDR3 is TGTGCCAGCATCCCTTCCAGGGACGCGTCCTACGAGCAGTACGTC.

This chain links TRBV5-1 with TRBJ2-7; TRBD1 matches 8 bases. This CDR3 region has 14 residues. Trimming cost V 0 bases and J 4 bases; bases outside gene matches: 3. Germline CDR1 reads SGHRS; CDR2 reads YFSETQ. CDR3 in amino acids: CASSLEQGGYEQYF. The CDR3 DNA is TGCGCCAGCAGCTTGGAACAGGGGGGTTACGAGCAGTACTTC.

This clonotype has just a few counts. The CDR3 bases are TGCAGTGCTAGTTCGTATTCCCGCAGCTCCTACAATGAGCAGTTCTTC. It encodes CSASSYSRSSYNEQFF. The chain is built from TRBV20-1 and TRBJ2-1; D gene uncertain. Germline V lookup: CDR1 DFQATT, CDR2 SNEGSKA (reference sequence). V shed 3 bases and J shed 0 bases, with 15 bases lying between them. The CDR3 sequence is 16 residues long.

CDR3 sequence: CASSYGTGGDTEAFF. The CDR3 nucleotides read TGTGCCAGCAGTTACGGGACAGGGGGGGACACTGAAGCTTTCTTT. The rearrangement joins TRBV6-2 or TRBV6-3 to TRBJ1-1; TRBD1 aligns across 11 bases. The length of the CDR3 is 15 residues. Germline CDR1 reads MNHEY; CDR2 reads SVGEGT. Germline trimming cut 2 bases from V and 3 bases from J; bases unmatched to any gene: 2.

This clonotype was observed a few times. V and J are TRBV24-1 and TRBJ2-3; either TRBD1 or TRBD2 may fit D (6 bases each). V was cut by 5 bases and J by 1 base, with 9 bases left in between. This CDR3 has 14 residues. Germline V gives CDR1 KGHDR, CDR2 SFDVKD. The CDR3 is CATSVGGGTDTQYF. For the CDR3, the DNA is TGTGCCACCAGTGTCGGGGGCGGCACAGATACGCAGTATTTT.

The sample holds a few counts of this clonotype. The chain joins TRBV15 to TRBJ2-1; D could derive from TRBD1 or TRBD2 (5 bases each). There are 13 residues in the CDR3. Trimming removed 5 bases from V and 12 bases from J, with 17 bases in between. Germline assignment: CDR1 LNHNV and CDR2 YYDKDF (reference sequence). CDR3 nucleotides: TGTGCCACCAGCGAGGGAGCAGCCCAGGGGCAGTTCTTC. Translating it yields CATSEGAAQGQFF.

V usage is TRBV20-1 and J usage is TRBJ1-2; maybe TRBD1 (5 bases). V lost 2 bases, J lost 3 bases, and 7 bases lay in between. This CDR3 has 12 residues. CDR1 DFQATT and CDR2 SNEGSKA come from the germline V gene (reference sequence). The CDR3 is CSARRGDYGYTF. The CDR3 DNA follows: TGCAGTGCTAGAAGGGGAGACTATGGCTACACCTTC.

CDR3 nucleotide sequence: TGTGCCAGCAGTACCGGGGGAGATACGCAGTATTTT. Amino acid sequence: CASSTGGDTQYF. This chain uses TRBV6-6 with TRBJ2-3, with D tentatively TRBD2 (6 bases). Germline CDR1 reads MNHNY; CDR2 reads SVGAGI (reference sequence). The CDR3 sequence is 12 residues long. With 5 bases removed from V and 5 bases from J, the gap between germline ends came to 8 bases.